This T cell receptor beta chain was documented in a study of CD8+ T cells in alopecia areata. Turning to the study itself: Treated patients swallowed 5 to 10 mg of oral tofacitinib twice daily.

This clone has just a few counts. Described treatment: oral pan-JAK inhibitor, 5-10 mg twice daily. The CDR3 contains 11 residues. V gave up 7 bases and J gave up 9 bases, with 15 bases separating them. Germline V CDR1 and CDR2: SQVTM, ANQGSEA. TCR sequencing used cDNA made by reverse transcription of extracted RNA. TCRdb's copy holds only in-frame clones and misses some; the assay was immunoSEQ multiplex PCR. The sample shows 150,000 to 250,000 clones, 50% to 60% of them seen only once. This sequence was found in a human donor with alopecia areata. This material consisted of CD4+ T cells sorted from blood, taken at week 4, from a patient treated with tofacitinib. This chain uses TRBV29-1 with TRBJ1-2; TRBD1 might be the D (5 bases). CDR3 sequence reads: CSGQNGVSYTF. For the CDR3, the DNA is TGCAGCGGACAGAATGGGGTGAGCTACACCTTC.